This T cell receptor (beta chain) was sequenced for a study of cytomegalovirus exposure and HLA in healthy donors. CDR3 length: 11 residues. From germline, CDR1 is MNHNS and CDR2 SASEGT. Trimming pared 7 bases from V and 0 bases from J, leaving 3 bases between. Researchers ran the PCR with 60 Vbeta and 13 Jbeta primers. Profiling relied on immunoSEQ multiplex PCR, and the TCRdb table lists in-frame clones only, not all of them. Altogether roughly 200,000 clones are present, around 70% being singletons, with the ten largest covering roughly 2.8%. The material sequenced was PBMCs. The clonotype comes from a male donor in good health and CMV-seronegative. This chain joins TRBV6-1 and TRBJ1-1; D ambiguous. The CDR3 coding sequence is TGTGCCAGCATCATGAACACTGAAGCTTTCTTT. Its protein product is CASIMNTEAFF.